Listed here is a single T cell receptor beta chain. Its matching antigen is unknown. This specimen comes from a study of CD4 T cells in relation to SARS-CoV-2 and coronaviruses. V lost 3 bases to trimming and J lost 14 bases, with 19 bases between them. CDR3 length: 14 amino acids. Germline values: CDR1 MGHDK, CDR2 SYGVNS. Sequenced by immunoSEQ multiplex PCR; TCRdb stores in-frame clones only, minus some. The repertoire holds 20,000 to 30,000 clones, with around 78% as singletons. The unexposed donors gave CD4+ T cells in about 2011-2019, prior to COVID-19. After about 10 days of culture, CD4+ T cells were isolated.

The receptor's source is a human donor in good health. The material sequenced was CD4+ T cells from PBMCs, cultured in vitro. The gene calls are TRBV25-1 and TRBJ1-4; D is ambiguous. CDR3 DNA: TGTGCCAGCAGTGATAGGGTCGGCCTAAGAAGTCTGTTTTTT. Its translation is CASSDRVGLRSLFF.